This record covers a single T cell receptor (beta chain). The sample originates from a study of blood T cell repertoires in COVID-19. Overall study context: COVID-19 samples collected from the United States, Italy and Spain covered acute and convalescent phases. PBMCs, B-cell-depleted T cells, or T cells were the source of the cDNA or gDNA that made up the material.

In the original workflow: Reference gene primer amplification gave estimated nucleated cell counts. Repertoires were generated with immunoSEQ multiplex PCR, while TCRdb's copy carries only in-frame clones and drops some. That table supplies the V and J calls and clone size; D and trimming were determined from the DNA. The sample lists around 190,000 clones; 84% were seen once. CDR1 and CDR2 from the germline V gene are KGHDR and SFDVKD. Trimming pared 3 bases from V and 2 bases from J, leaving 10 bases between. CDR3 length equals 15 residues. The clonotype was recovered from a human donor in a cohort sampled during active COVID-19. J is TRBJ2-1 and V is TRBV24-1; D may be TRBD1 (5 bases). Input material: peripheral blood. CDR3 sequence (DNA): TGTGCCACCAGTGATGGACAAGCCACCTACAATGAGCAGTTCTTC. This codes for CATSDGQATYNEQFF.